Listed below are T cell receptor beta chains from one sample, sequenced in a study of blood T cell repertoires in COVID-19. Produced via immunoSEQ multiplex PCR; TCRdb's table is partial and in-frame only. The table lists fewer than 200,000 clones, approximately 84% of them singletons, with 11% in the top ten. Sequencing used peripheral blood. These receptors were taken from a man in his sixties or seventies with active or convalescent COVID-19. Each CDR3 is given with its conserved first and last residue. Each record gives: J gene, D gene, V gene, clone size, CDR3 DNA, CDR3 protein. D genes are given only for firm matches. Some rows have no size entry. The others give once, few or many, or a class for an expanded clone.

>TRBJ1-3|.|TRBV6-5|.
TGTGCCAGCAGCTATGGAAACACCATATATTTT
CASSYGNTIYF
>TRBJ2-7|TRBD1|TRBV30|few
TGTGCCTGGAGTGTAAGGACAGGAGGCGAGCAGTACTTC
CAWSVRTGGEQYF
>TRBJ2-7|.|TRBV5-1|.
TGCGCCAGCAGAATTGGTAAGGGCACGGGGACCTACGAGCAGTACTTC
CASRIGKGTGTYEQYF
>TRBJ2-7|.|TRBV11-2|few
TGTGCCAGCAGCCAAGCAGCCGGGACAAACTTTTACGAGCAGTACTTC
CASSQAAGTNFYEQYF
>TRBJ1-2|.|TRBV5-6|.
TGTGCCAGCAGCTTGAATGGGCAGTGGTATGGCTACACCTTC
CASSLNGQWYGYTF
>TRBJ2-7|.|TRBV7-7|.
TGTGCCAGCAGCTTTAGCCCCGGACAAGACTACGAGCAGTACTTC
CASSFSPGQDYEQYF
>TRBJ2-6|TRBD2|TRBV3-1/TRBV3-2|.
TGTGCCAGCAGCCAAGGTGGGGAGGGTCGACGCTCTGGGGCCAACGTCCTGACTTTC
CASSQGGEGRRSGANVLTF
>TRBJ2-2|TRBD2|TRBV5-4|.
TGTGCCAGCAGAGGTAGCGGGGGCCTACACACCGGGGAGCTGTTTTTT
CASRGSGGLHTGELFF
>TRBJ2-7|.|TRBV5-8|.
TGTGCCAGCAGCGTACAGGGCTCCTACGAGCAGTACTTC
CASSVQGSYEQYF
>TRBJ1-2|.|TRBV18|.
TGTGCCAGCTCCCCCAAGGGGCAGGGTAACTATGGCTACACCTTC
CASSPKGQGNYGYTF
>TRBJ1-2|TRBD1|TRBV18|.
TGTGCCAGCTCACTGGACAGGGACTATGGCTACACCTTC
CASSLDRDYGYTF
>TRBJ1-1|.|TRBV6-1|.
TGTGCCAGCAGTGAACAGGGGACGGAAGCTTTCTTT
CASSEQGTEAFF
>TRBJ2-1|TRBD2|TRBV5-1|.
TGCGCCAGCAGCAGGACTAGCGGGAGGGGAAATGAGCAGTTCTTC
CASSRTSGRGNEQFF
>TRBJ1-1|.|TRBV30|.
TGTGCCTGGAATTCGGGTTTGGAAGCTTTCTTT
CAWNSGLEAFF
>TRBJ2-2|.|TRBV19|few
TGTGCCAGTAGTAGGATCAGCGCCGGGGAGCTGTTTTTT
CASSRISAGELFF
>TRBJ2-5|.|TRBV30|.
TGTGCCTTTCACAGGGCCCAAGAGACCCAGTACTTC
CAFHRAQETQYF
>TRBJ2-2|.|TRBV9|.
TGTGCCAGCAGCTCAGGGCCCTCGTTGGAGCTGTTTTTT
CASSSGPSLELFF
>TRBJ1-1|.|TRBV18|.
TGTGCCAGCTCACCGTCACGAGGGGGAACTGAAGCTTTCTTT
CASSPSRGGTEAFF
>TRBJ2-1|TRBD2|TRBV7-3|.
TGTGCCAGCAGCTTACGCGGGGGGGCAAATGAGCAGTTCTTC
CASSLRGGANEQFF
>TRBJ1-5|.|TRBV24-1|.
TGTGCCACTGCAGGGTTTTCCGGTCAGCCCCAGCATTTT
CATAGFSGQPQHF
>TRBJ1-6|.|TRBV27|few
TGTGCCAGCAGTTCCGGCATAGGGGTTTCACCCCTCCACTTT
CASSSGIGVSPLHF
>TRBJ1-4|.|TRBV21-1|.
TGTGCCAGCAGCAAAGTAGGGACGGGGGGGAAACTGTTTTTT
CASSKVGTGGKLFF
>TRBJ1-4|TRBD1|TRBV6-6|few
TGTGCCATCACGACAGGGAGAACTAATGAAAAACTGTTTTTT
CAITTGRTNEKLFF
>TRBJ2-5|TRBD1|TRBV5-1|.
TGCGCCAGCAGCTGGACAGGGGAGACCCAGTACTTC
CASSWTGETQYF
>TRBJ2-3|TRBD1|TRBV6-5|.
TGTGCCGCCGCCTCGGACAGGAGCACAGATACGCAGTATTTT
CAAASDRSTDTQYF
>TRBJ2-1|TRBD2|TRBV5-1|.
TGCGCCAGCAGCTTATTCGGCGGGAGTGTTGGCAATGAGCAGTTCTTC
CASSLFGGSVGNEQFF
>TRBJ1-1|.|TRBV11-2|.
TGTGCCAGCAGCTTAGTAGGGACACTGAACACTGAAGCTTTCTTT
CASSLVGTLNTEAFF
>TRBJ2-7|TRBD1|TRBV5-4|.
TGTGCCAGCAGCTTGTACAGGGGGGACTACGAGCAGTACTTC
CASSLYRGDYEQYF
>TRBJ1-5|.|TRBV19|.
TGTGCCAGTATGAGTCAGGGCCGCAATCAGCCCCAGCATTTT
CASMSQGRNQPQHF
>TRBJ1-4|.|TRBV5-5|once
TGTGCCAGCAGCTTTGACAGAGGACATGAAAAACTGTTTTTT
CASSFDRGHEKLFF
>TRBJ2-7|TRBD1|TRBV19|few
TGTGCCAGTAAACCCCGGGACAGGGTGACCTACGAGCAGTACTTC
CASKPRDRVTYEQYF
>TRBJ2-1|.|TRBV21-1|.
TGTGCCAGCAGAGGGACTACTATCCCCTACAATGAGCAGTTCTTC
CASRGTTIPYNEQFF
>TRBJ1-2|.|TRBV20-1|once
TGCAGTGCTCCCAGGGGTTATGGCTACACCTTC
CSAPRGYGYTF
>TRBJ2-1|.|TRBV9|once
TGTGCCAGCAGCGCTGCCCGGGACACCGCCGTGCAGTTCTTC
CASSAARDTAVQFF
>TRBJ2-1|TRBD1|TRBV6-2/TRBV6-3|few
TGTGCCAGCAGTGGCCAGGGGGCAAATGAGCAGTTCTTC
CASSGQGANEQFF
>TRBJ2-2|TRBD2|TRBV19|.
TGTGCCAGTAGTATAAGAGGTAGCGGGGCAGACACCGGGGAGCTGTTTTTT
CASSIRGSGADTGELFF
>TRBJ2-2|.|TRBV7-9|.
TGTGCCAGCAGCTTAGGACCTAGTTTATCCACCGGGGAGCTGTTTTTT
CASSLGPSLSTGELFF
>TRBJ2-1|TRBD1|TRBV6-5|few
TGTGCCAGCAGTTACCGGCCGGGACAGGGGTGGAATGAGCAGTTCTTC
CASSYRPGQGWNEQFF
>TRBJ2-5|.|TRBV30|few
TGTGCCTGGAGACCCCCGGGGAGGGAGACCCAGTACTTC
CAWRPPGRETQYF
>TRBJ2-1|TRBD2|TRBV19|.
TGTGCCAGTAGTAGAGCGGGAGGGTCGGGGGGCAATGAGCAGTTCTTC
CASSRAGGSGGNEQFF
>TRBJ1-4|.|TRBV19|.
TGTGCCAGTAGTATTTACCAGACTAATGAAAAACTGTTTTTT
CASSIYQTNEKLFF
>TRBJ2-3|.|TRBV5-1|.
TGCGCCAGCAGACCAACAGGGAAGTTTGAAGATACGCAGTATTTT
CASRPTGKFEDTQYF
>TRBJ1-4|TRBD1|TRBV29-1|.
TGCAGTGCAACCGGGACAGGCAAGGAAAAACTGTTTTTT
CSATGTGKEKLFF
>TRBJ1-2|.|TRBV6-2/TRBV6-3|.
TGTGCCAGCAGTTACTACATCTATGGCTACACCTTC
CASSYYIYGYTF
>TRBJ1-2|.|TRBV28|.
TGTGCCAGCAGTCCTCGTAACTATGGCTACACCTTC
CASSPRNYGYTF
>TRBJ2-7|.|TRBV6-5|.
TGTGCCAGCAGTTACTCGTCAGGGTCCTACGAGCAGTACTTC
CASSYSSGSYEQYF
>TRBJ2-1|.|TRBV7-9|.
TGTGCCAGCAGCTTAGGCGAGCAGGTTGAGCAGTTCTTC
CASSLGEQVEQFF
>TRBJ2-7|TRBD2|TRBV7-3|.
TGTGCCAGCAGCACCGAAGCGCTAGCGGGCCGCCACGAGCAGTACTTC
CASSTEALAGRHEQYF